Sequencing of this T cell receptor (beta chain) was carried out in a study of CD8+ T cells in alopecia areata. CDR1 and CDR2 (germline): MNHEY, SMNVEV (reference sequence). The CDR3 spans 12 residues. The ends were cut back, 6 bases at V and 6 bases at J, with 6 bases in the middle. Study-level results: While patients received tofacitinib, many expanded lesional clones remained present in scalp and blood.

Following RNA extraction, reverse transcription yielded cDNA that acted as the sequencing template. Assay: immunoSEQ multiplex PCR; the TCRdb copy retains only in-frame clones and omits some. Here the sample spans 100,000 to 150,000 clones, 58% being singletons. Treatment of the sample: oral pan-JAK inhibitor, 5-10 mg twice daily. This clone was seen more than once but under ten times. The antigen remains undetermined. The input for sequencing was CD8+ T cells sorted from blood, taken at week 4, from a patient treated with tofacitinib. The TCR originated in a human donor with alopecia areata. The chain employs TRBV27 and TRBJ1-6; TRBD1 might be the D (5 bases). The CDR3 nucleotides are TGTGCCAGCAGGGGGACTAATTCACCCCTCCACTTT. This encodes CASRGTNSPLHF.